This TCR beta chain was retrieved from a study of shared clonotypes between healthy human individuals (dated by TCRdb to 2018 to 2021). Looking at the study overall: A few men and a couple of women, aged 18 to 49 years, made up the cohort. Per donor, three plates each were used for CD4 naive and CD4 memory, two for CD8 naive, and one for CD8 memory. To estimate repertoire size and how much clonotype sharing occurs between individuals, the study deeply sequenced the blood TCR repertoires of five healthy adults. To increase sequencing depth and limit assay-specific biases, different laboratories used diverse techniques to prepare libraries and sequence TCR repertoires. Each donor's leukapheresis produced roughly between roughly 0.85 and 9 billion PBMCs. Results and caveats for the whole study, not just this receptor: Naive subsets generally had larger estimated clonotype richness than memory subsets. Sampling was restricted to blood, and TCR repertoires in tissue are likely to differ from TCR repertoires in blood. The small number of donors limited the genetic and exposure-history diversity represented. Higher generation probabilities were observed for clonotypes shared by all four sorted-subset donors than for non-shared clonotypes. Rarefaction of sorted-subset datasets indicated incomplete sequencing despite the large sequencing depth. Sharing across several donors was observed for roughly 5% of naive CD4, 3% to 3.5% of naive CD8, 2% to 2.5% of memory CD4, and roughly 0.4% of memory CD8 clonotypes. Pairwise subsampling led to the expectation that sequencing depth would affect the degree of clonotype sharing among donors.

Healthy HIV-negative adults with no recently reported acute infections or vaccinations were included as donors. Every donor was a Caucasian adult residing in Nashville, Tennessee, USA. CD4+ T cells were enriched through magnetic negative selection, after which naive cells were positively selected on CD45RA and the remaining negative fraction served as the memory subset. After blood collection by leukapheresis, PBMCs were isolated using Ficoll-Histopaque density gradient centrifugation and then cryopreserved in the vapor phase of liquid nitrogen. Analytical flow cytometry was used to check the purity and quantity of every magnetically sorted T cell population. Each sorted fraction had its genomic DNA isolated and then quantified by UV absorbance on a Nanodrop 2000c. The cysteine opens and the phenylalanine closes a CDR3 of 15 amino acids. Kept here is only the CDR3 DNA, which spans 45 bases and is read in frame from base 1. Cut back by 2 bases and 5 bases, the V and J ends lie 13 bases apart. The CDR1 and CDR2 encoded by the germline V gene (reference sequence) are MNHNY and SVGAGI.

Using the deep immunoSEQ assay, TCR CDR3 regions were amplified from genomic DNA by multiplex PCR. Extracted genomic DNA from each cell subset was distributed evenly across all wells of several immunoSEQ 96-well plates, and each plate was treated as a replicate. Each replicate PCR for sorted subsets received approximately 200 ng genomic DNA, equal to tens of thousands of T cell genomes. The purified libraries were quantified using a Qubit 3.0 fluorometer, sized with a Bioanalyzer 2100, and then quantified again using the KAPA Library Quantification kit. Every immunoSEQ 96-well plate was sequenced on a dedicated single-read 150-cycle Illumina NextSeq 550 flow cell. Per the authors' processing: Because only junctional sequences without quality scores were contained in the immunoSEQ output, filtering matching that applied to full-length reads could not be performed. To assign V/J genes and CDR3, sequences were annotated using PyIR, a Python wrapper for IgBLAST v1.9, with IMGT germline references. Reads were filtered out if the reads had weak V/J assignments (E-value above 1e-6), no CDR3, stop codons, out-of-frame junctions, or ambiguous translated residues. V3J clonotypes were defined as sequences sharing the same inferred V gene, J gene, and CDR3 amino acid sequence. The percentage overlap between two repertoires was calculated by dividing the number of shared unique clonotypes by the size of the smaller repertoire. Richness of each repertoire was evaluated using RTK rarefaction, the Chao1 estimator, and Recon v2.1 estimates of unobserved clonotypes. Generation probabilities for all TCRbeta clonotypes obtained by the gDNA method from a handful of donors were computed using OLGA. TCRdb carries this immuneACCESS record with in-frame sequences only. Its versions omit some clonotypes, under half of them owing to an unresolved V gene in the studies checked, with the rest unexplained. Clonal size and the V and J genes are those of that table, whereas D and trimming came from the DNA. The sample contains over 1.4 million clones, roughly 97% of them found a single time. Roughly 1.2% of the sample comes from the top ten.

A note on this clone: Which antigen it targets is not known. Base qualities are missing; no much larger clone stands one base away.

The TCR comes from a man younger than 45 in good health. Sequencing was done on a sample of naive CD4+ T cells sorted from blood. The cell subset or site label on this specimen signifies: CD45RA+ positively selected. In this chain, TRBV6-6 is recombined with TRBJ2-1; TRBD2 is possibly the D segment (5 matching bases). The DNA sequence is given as TGTGCCAGCAGTTACCCTGGACTCCCAAACAATGAGCAGTTCTTC. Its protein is CASSYPGLPNNEQFF.